The 5 T cell receptor beta chains below were found in one sample sequenced in a study of response to subunit inactivated influenza vaccine. One entry per CDR3 protein, called by TCRdb with MiXCR from the RT-PCR reads. The table includes around 650,000 distinct CDR3 sequences, more than 15% detected once. The sample was PBMCs from blood, taken roughly 12 days after vaccination. The receptor source for this set is a man aged 50 to 60 who received an inactivated influenza vaccine.

This clonotype was counted at least ten times. One end of the junction does not line up with germline, which may come from a read error. The chain joins TRBV11-2 to TRBJ2-7; TRBD2 matches at 10 bases. Germline V gives CDR1 SGHAT, CDR2 FQNNGV. The CDR3 totals 14 residues. For the CDR3, the DNA is TGTGCCAGCAGTTTAGGAGCGGGAGGGTACGAGCAGTACTTC. Encoded protein: CASSLGAGGYEQYF.

Only a few counts were recorded for this clonotype. CDR3 sequence: CASSQQGYGNTIYF. The CDR3 DNA follows: TGCGCCAGCAGCCAACAGGGCTACGGAAACACCATATATTTT. The V gene is TRBV4-1, the J gene TRBJ1-3; weak D call: TRBD1 (5 bases). The CDR3 loop spans 14 amino acids. The V and J ends lost 2 bases and 4 bases respectively, with 9 bases between them. Per germline, CDR1 MGHRA and CDR2 YSYEKL.

Only a few counts were recorded for this clonotype. The V gene is TRBV30, the J gene TRBJ1-4, with D possibly being TRBD1 (6 bases). The CDR3 spans 13 residues. Germline lookup yields CDR1 GTSNPN and CDR2 SVGIG (reference sequence). Deletions cut 1 base from V and 7 bases from J, with 10 bases between. The DNA of the CDR3 is TGTGCCTGGAGTGCAGGGGACGGTGAAAAACTGTTTTTT. This codes for CAWSAGDGEKLFF.

This clonotype appeared many times. This chain joins TRBV12-3 or TRBV12-4 and TRBJ2-7; possible D gene TRBD2, 5 bases. This CDR3 region has 14 residues. Deletions cut 6 bases from V and 0 bases from J, with 12 bases between. This CDR3 reads CASSLAGFSYEQYF. As DNA, the CDR3 is TGTGCCAGCAGCCTAGCAGGTTTCTCCTACGAGCAGTACTTC.

This clonotype was detected only a few times. The chain uses TRBV12-3 or TRBV12-4 and TRBJ2-7, with TRBD1 identical over 7 bases. V lost 7 bases, J lost 2 bases, and 5 bases stayed unmatched. The CDR3 contains 13 residues. The CDR3 DNA is TGTGCCAGCACCGCGACAGGGCCCTACGAGCAGTACTTC. Translating gives CASTATGPYEQYF.